This is a list of T cell receptor beta chains from one sample in a study of blood T cell repertoires in COVID-19. The assay was immunoSEQ multiplex PCR, and TCRdb's table has in-frame clones only and misses some. The sample contains around 78,000 clones, more than 75% of which appear only once. Source material: peripheral blood. Every receptor here comes from a human donor in a cohort sampled during active COVID-19. The CDR3 runs from the conserved cysteine through the conserved F or W. A D gene is named only where the DNA matches it firmly. The size entry is marked missing in some rows and otherwise reads once, few, many or a size class.

>-|-|TRBV3-1/TRBV3-2|TRBJ2-7
CASSHFGHTYEQYF
TGTGCCAGCAGCCACTTCGGACATACCTACGAGCAGTACTTC
>-|few|TRBV5-4|TRBJ1-1
CASTSGTGINTDREAFF
TGTGCCAGCACCTCTGGAACAGGCATAAACACTGATAGGGAAGCTTTCTTT
>TRBD2|-|TRBV6-2/TRBV6-3|TRBJ2-1
CASSLRTSGGNEQFF
TGTGCCAGCAGTTTGAGGACTAGCGGGGGGAATGAGCAGTTCTTC
>-|-|TRBV5-1|TRBJ2-3
CASSSYGTYTDTQYF
TGCGCCAGCAGCTCTTACGGGACATACACAGATACGCAGTATTTT
>-|-|TRBV19|TRBJ2-3
CASCPTGNVGDTQYF
TGTGCCAGTTGCCCGACGGGAAACGTGGGAGATACGCAGTATTTT
>-|once|TRBV15|TRBJ2-7
CATSRDRGSYEQYF
TGTGCCACCAGCAGAGATCGGGGCTCCTACGAGCAGTACTTC
>TRBD1|-|TRBV5-1|TRBJ2-7
CASSLGGQAYEQYF
TGCGCCAGCAGCTTGGGAGGACAGGCCTACGAGCAGTACTTC
>-|-|TRBV30|TRBJ2-3
CAWSRGDTQYF
TGTGCCTGGAGCCGGGGAGATACGCAGTATTTT
>-|-|TRBV4-3|TRBJ2-7
CASSQEAGSYEQYF
TGCGCCAGCAGCCAAGAGGCGGGCTCCTACGAGCAGTACTTC
>-|-|TRBV6-1|TRBJ1-6
CASSEAGGLTYNSPLHF
TGTGCCAGCAGTGAAGCCGGGGGGCTGACCTATAATTCACCCCTCCACTTT
>-|-|TRBV18|TRBJ1-1
CASSGRRAEAFF
TGTGCCAGCTCGGGGAGGCGCGCTGAAGCTTTCTTT
>-|-|TRBV7-9|TRBJ1-3
CASSLNEGNTIYF
TGTGCCAGCAGCTTAAACGAGGGAAACACCATATATTTT
>-|-|TRBV6-5|TRBJ2-3
CASRPVTGTDTQYF
TGTGCCAGCAGACCCGTTACAGGCACAGATACGCAGTATTTT
>TRBD1|-|TRBV5-1|TRBJ2-2
CASSLSFRTGRNTGELFF
TGCGCCAGCAGCTTGAGTTTCCGGACAGGCCGTAACACCGGGGAGCTGTTTTTT
>TRBD1|-|TRBV30|TRBJ1-5
CAWSDRGTQPQHF
TGTGCCTGGAGCGACAGGGGTACTCAGCCCCAGCATTTT
>-|-|TRBV7-2|TRBJ1-2
CASRPTGFYGYTF
TGTGCCAGCAGACCGACTGGCTTTTATGGCTACACCTTC
>-|-|TRBV5-6|TRBJ2-7
CASSVRQGGLQYF
TGTGCCAGCAGCGTTAGGCAGGGAGGCCTTCAGTACTTC
>TRBD2|-|TRBV15|TRBJ2-5
CATSRGKRGGGETQYF
TGTGCCACCAGCAGAGGGAAGCGGGGGGGCGGAGAGACCCAGTACTTC
>-|-|TRBV10-1|TRBJ2-7
CASSESWRSTYEQYF
TGCGCCAGCAGTGAGTCTTGGCGGTCCACCTACGAGCAGTACTTC
>-|-|TRBV7-2|TRBJ1-1
CASTFDRNTEAFF
TGTGCCAGCACCTTCGACAGGAACACTGAAGCTTTCTTT
>TRBD1|once|TRBV6-2/TRBV6-3|TRBJ2-7
CASSYSDRDNSYEQYF
TGTGCCAGCAGTTATTCAGACAGGGACAACTCCTACGAGCAGTACTTC
>-|-|TRBV19|TRBJ2-7
CASSTLRRTYEQYF
TGTGCCAGTAGTACTTTGAGGCGGACCTACGAGCAGTACTTC
>-|-|TRBV30|TRBJ1-1
CAWSVLDTEAFF
TGTGCCTGGAGTGTACTCGACACTGAAGCTTTCTTT
>-|-|TRBV4-1|TRBJ2-7
CASSQTQDTLREQYF
TGCGCCAGCAGCCAGACCCAGGACACCCTACGGGAGCAGTACTTC
>-|-|TRBV5-8|TRBJ2-5
CASSRGFWEEEETQYF
TGTGCCAGCAGCAGGGGTTTCTGGGAGGAAGAGGAGACCCAGTACTTC